A single sample is the source of the 2 T cell receptor beta chains below, sequenced in a study of T cell clonality in common variable immunodeficiency. Assay used: immunoSEQ multiplex PCR; TCRdb lists only in-frame clones, some missing. The repertoire consists of 50,000 to 55,000 clones, none detected only once. The sequenced material came from peripheral blood mononuclear cells. Receptors were obtained from a person aged 18 to 69 in good health.

Ten or more counts support this clone. From the germline J gene comes the end of the CDR3, since the read stops 3 residues before it. The rearrangement joins TRBV3-1 (or the pseudogene TRBV3-2) to TRBJ2-3; possibly TRBD2 for D (6 bases). CDR1 and CDR2 from the germline V gene are LGHDT and YNNKEL (reference sequence). The CDR3 has 20 amino acids. V gave up 1 base and J gave up 3 bases, with 26 bases separating them. The covered CDR3 bases are TGTGCCAGCAGCCAAGGGTTCGCGGGATCTCCGTGGTTAAAGACAGATACG. It is translated as CASSQGFAGSPWLKTDT. The entire CDR3 protein is CASSQGFAGSPWLKTDTQYF.

This clone was seen a few times. The read finishes 3 residues shy of the CDR3 end, and the germline J gene is used to complete it. The chain uses TRBV2 and TRBJ2-7; 8 bases map to TRBD1. Losses at the gene ends were 2 bases for V and 5 bases for J; bases not matched to a gene: 2. The CDR3 consists of 13 residues. Germline values: CDR1 SNHLY, CDR2 FYNNEI. CDR3 DNA (partial): TGTGCCAGCAGTGAACAACAGGGGGACGAG. Its translation is CASSEQQGDE. The full CDR3 sequence reads CASSEQQGDEQYF. Supplemented by reference TRBV2 and TRBJ2-7, the full variable domain reads EPEVTQTPSHQVTQMGQEVILRCVPISNHLYFYWYRQILGQKVEFLVSFYNNEISEKSEIFDDQFSVERPDGSNFTLKIRSTKLEDSAMYFCASSEQQGDEQYFGPGTRLTVT.